Listed below are T cell receptor beta chains from one sample, sequenced in a study of Ad26.COV2.S vaccination and SARS-CoV-2 variants. Profiling relied on immunoSEQ multiplex PCR, and the TCRdb table lists in-frame clones only, not all of them. The profile shows 380,000 or so clones, around four fifths of them singletons. The input for sequencing was peripheral blood, taken in a trial of Ad26.COV2.S vaccine versus placebo. Source of these receptors: a person between 18 and 60 years old who received the Ad26.COV2.S COVID-19 vaccine or a placebo. The CDR3 runs from the conserved cysteine through the conserved F or W.

length,V,CDR3
16,TRBV3-1/TRBV3-2,CASSQGGVWTNYGYTF
15,TRBV5-4,CASSWDRGVGYGYTF
15,TRBV28,CASTAAGLTQETQYF
19,TRBV19,CASIRETGGPTSGKHEQYF
14,TRBV6-5,CASLGPTSSYEQYF
13,TRBV7-3,CASSLVTADTQYF
13,TRBV7-2,CASSKDRVYEQYF
15,TRBV3-1/TRBV3-2,CASSRGWGDREKLFF
14,TRBV6-1,CASSETSGAYEQYF
13,TRBV15,CATAGIYTGELFF
15,TRBV9,CASSAIQGRNSPLHF
14,TRBV5-1,CASSGQGFNYGYTF
13,TRBV25-1,CASSGTGLIEQYF
15,TRBV6-5,CASSYSTGGIYEQYF
14,TRBV16,CASSQGTRFDEQYF
17,TRBV7-3,CASSLTGGRTSSNEQFF